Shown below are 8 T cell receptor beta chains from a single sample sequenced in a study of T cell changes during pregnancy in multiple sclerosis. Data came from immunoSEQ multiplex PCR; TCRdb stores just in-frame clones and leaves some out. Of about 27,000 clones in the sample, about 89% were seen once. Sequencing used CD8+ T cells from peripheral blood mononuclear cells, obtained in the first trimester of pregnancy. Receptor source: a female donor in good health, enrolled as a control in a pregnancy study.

The CDR3 region is CASSASGTGDYEQYF. As DNA, the CDR3 is TGTGCCAGTAGTGCCTCCGGGACAGGGGATTACGAGCAGTACTTC. The rearrangement uses TRBV19 and TRBJ2-7; 10 bases match TRBD1. Germline V gene sequence: CDR1 LNHDA, CDR2 SQIVND (reference sequence). There are 15 residues in the CDR3. Germline trimming cut 5 bases from V and 4 bases from J; bases unmatched to any gene: 8.

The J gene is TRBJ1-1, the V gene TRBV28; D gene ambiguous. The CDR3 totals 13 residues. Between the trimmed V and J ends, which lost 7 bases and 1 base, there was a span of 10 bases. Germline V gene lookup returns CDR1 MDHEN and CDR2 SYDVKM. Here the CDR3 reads CASTAYKNTEAFF. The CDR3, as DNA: TGTGCCAGCACCGCATACAAGAACACTGAAGCTTTCTTT.

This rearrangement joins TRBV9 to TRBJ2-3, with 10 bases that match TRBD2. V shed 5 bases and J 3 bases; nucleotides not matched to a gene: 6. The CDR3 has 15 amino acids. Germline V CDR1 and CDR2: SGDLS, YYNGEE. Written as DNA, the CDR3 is TGTGCCAGCAGACCGAGCGGGGGGGGGACAGATACGCAGTATTTT. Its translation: CASRPSGGGTDTQYF.

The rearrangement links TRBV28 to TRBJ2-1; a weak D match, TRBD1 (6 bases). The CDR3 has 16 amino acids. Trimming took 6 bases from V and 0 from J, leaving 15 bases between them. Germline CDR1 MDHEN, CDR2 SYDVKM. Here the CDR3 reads CASRNPTGSSYNEQFF. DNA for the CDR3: TGTGCCAGCAGAAATCCTACAGGGAGCTCCTACAATGAGCAGTTCTTC. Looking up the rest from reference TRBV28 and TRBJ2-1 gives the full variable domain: DVKVTQSSRYLVKRTGEKVFLECVQDMDHENMFWYRQDPGLGLRLIYFSYDVKMKEKGDIPEGYSVSREKKERFSLILESASTNQTSMYLCASRNPTGSSYNEQFFGPGTRLTVL.

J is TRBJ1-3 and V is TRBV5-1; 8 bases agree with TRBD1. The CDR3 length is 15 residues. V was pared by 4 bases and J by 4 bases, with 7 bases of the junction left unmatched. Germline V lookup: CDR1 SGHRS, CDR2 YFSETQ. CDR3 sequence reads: CASSPDRGAGNTIYF. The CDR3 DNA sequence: TGCGCCAGCAGCCCCGACAGGGGTGCAGGAAACACCATATATTTT.

The CDR3 is CASRNRDTGELFF. CDR3 sequence (DNA): TGTGCCAGCAGAAACAGGGACACCGGGGAGCTGTTTTTT. V and J are TRBV25-1 and TRBJ2-2; D is perhaps TRBD1 (6 bases). CDR3 length equals 13 residues. V gave up 6 bases and J gave up 3 bases, with 8 bases separating them. Germline V gene lookup returns CDR1 MGHDK and CDR2 SYGVNS.

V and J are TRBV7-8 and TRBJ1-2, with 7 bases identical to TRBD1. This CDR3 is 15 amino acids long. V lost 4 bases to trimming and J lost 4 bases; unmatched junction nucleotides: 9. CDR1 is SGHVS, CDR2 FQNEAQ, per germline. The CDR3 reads CASSSLRQGLYGYTF. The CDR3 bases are TGTGCCAGCAGCTCATTGAGACAGGGCCTCTATGGCTACACCTTC.

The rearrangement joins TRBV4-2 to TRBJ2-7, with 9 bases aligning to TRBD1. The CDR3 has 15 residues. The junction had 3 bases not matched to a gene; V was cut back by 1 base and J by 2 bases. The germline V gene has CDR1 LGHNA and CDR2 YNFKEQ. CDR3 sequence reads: CASSQVGTGPYEQYF. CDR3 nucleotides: TGTGCCAGCAGCCAAGTAGGGACAGGGCCCTACGAGCAGTACTTC.